Included here is one T cell receptor (beta chain) sequence, with context. What it recognizes is unknown. TCRdb's copy holds only in-frame clones and misses some; the assay was immunoSEQ multiplex PCR. Here the sample spans under 55,000 clones, around 85% being singletons. CDR1 and CDR2 (germline): SGHTA, FQGTGA. This CDR3 is built from 13 residues. V shed 1 base and J shed 5 bases, with 6 bases lying between them. This record comes from a study of STAT5B mutations in CD4+ large granular lymphocyte leukemia. General study findings and limits: Data were not HLA-matched across samples. Patient CD4-sorted repertoires looked more clonal than healthy CD4+ repertoires, even without putative leukemic clones.

The clonotype was recovered from a human donor in good health. J is TRBJ2-4 and V is TRBV7-3; D remains unclear. Sequencing was carried out using CD4+ T cells from blood buffy coats. This CDR3 is CASSLSSQNIQYF. Here the CDR3 DNA reads TGTGCCAGCAGCTTAAGTTCGCAAAACATTCAGTACTTC.